Following are 13 T cell receptor beta chains from one sample sequenced in a study of radiation and T cells in renal cell carcinoma. Only in-frame clones appear in the TCRdb table, and some are missing; sequencing was by immunoSEQ multiplex PCR. The top ten clones hold around 42% of a sample with 20,000 to 25,000 clones, about 80% of them seen once. This sample's time point: baseline pretreatment blood. The treatment here: 15 Gy SBRT to primary tumor, nephrectomy 4 weeks later. The source material was blood, sampled from a patient whose treatment included radiotherapy and nephrectomy. Receptors were obtained from a man aged 60-69 years with renal cell carcinoma.

The chain uses TRBV7-2 and TRBJ1-4; D is unclear. This CDR3 has 13 residues. Germline assignment: CDR1 SGHTA and CDR2 FQGNSA. The V end lost 5 bases, the J end lost 5 bases, and 9 bases lay between the germline ends. The CDR3 DNA reads as TGTGCCAGCAGCCCCGTTGGGAATGAAAAACTGTTTTTT. Amino acids: CASSPVGNEKLFF.

This sequence joins TRBV28 and TRBJ1-1; 10 bases match TRBD1. The CDR3 extends over 16 amino acids. After removal of 3 bases from V and 0 bases from J, the junction contained 4 bases not matched to a gene. Germline loops: CDR1 MDHEN, CDR2 SYDVKM. The DNA of the CDR3 is TGTGCCAGCAGTTTCCCGGGACAGGGGATGAACACTGAAGCTTTCTTT. It yields the protein CASSFPGQGMNTEAFF.

This chain uses TRBV5-4 with TRBJ2-1; 8 bases align to TRBD1. The CDR3 contains 13 residues. Germline V gene lookup returns CDR1 SGHNT and CDR2 YYREEE (reference sequence). V was clipped by 4 bases and J by 4 bases; unmatched bases: 1. The CDR3 nucleotides are TGTGCCAGCAGCGACAGGGGTTACAATGAGCAGTTCTTC. Translation gives CASSDRGYNEQFF.

The chain combines TRBV2 with TRBJ1-1; 7 nucleotides match TRBD1. V gave up 11 bases and J gave up 0 bases; unmatched junction bases: 6. Germline CDR1 and CDR2: SNHLY and FYNNEI. This CDR3 has 13 amino acids. CDR3 sequence reads: CAGKGQMNTEAFF. The CDR3 bases are TGTGCCGGGAAGGGACAGATGAACACTGAAGCTTTCTTT.

The V and J genes are TRBV30 and TRBJ1-3, with unresolved D. CDR1 GTSNPN and CDR2 SVGIG come from the germline V gene (reference sequence). Deletions cut 0 bases from V and 4 bases from J, with 7 bases between. This CDR3 spans 13 amino acids. The CDR3 loop reads CAWSVGFGNTIYF. The CDR3 DNA reads TGTGCCTGGAGTGTGGGTTTCGGAAACACCATATATTTT.

The chain is built from TRBV19 and TRBJ1-5; no clear D gene. V was trimmed by 2 bases and J by 0 bases, leaving 8 bases between them. The CDR3 loop spans 15 amino acids. The germline V gene has CDR1 LNHDA and CDR2 SQIVND (reference sequence). The CDR3 DNA follows: TGTGCCAGTAGTATAATAAGGTTTAGCAATCAGCCCCAGCATTTT. Its protein product is CASSIIRFSNQPQHF.

This sequence joins TRBV5-4 and TRBJ2-7; D possibly corresponds to TRBD2 (5 bases). V lost 0 bases and J lost 7, with 14 bases in between. From germline, CDR1 is SGHNT and CDR2 YYREEE (reference sequence). The CDR3 length is 14 residues. The CDR3 is CASSLALVIGEQYF. As DNA, the CDR3 is TGTGCCAGCAGCTTGGCACTAGTGATTGGGGAGCAGTACTTC.

The chain uses TRBV27 and TRBJ2-1; 13 positions match TRBD2. The CDR3 is made up of 16 amino acids. Germline CDR1 and CDR2: MNHEY and SMNVEV (reference sequence). V trimming: 6 bases; J trimming: 8 bases; junction bases outside the gene matches: 10. CDR3: CASSGLAGVWLYEQFF. CDR3 nucleotides: TGTGCCAGCAGCGGACTAGCGGGAGTCTGGCTATATGAGCAGTTCTTC.

The V call is TRBV5-1, the J call TRBJ1-5; D perhaps matches TRBD1 (6 bases). Trimming removed 5 bases at V and 1 base at J, with 13 bases between. This CDR3 is 15 amino acids long. Germline V gene lookup returns CDR1 SGHRS and CDR2 YFSETQ. The CDR3 DNA reads TGCGCCAGCAGGCGGACAGCGGGGAGCAATCAGCCCCAGCATTTT. Protein: CASRRTAGSNQPQHF.

J is TRBJ2-1 and V is TRBV6-6; TRBD1 is a possible D gene (6 bases). Germline CDR1 reads MNHNY; CDR2 reads SVGAGI (reference sequence). V shed 5 bases and J shed 4 bases, with 9 bases lying between them. This CDR3 is built from 13 residues. The CDR3 loop reads CASSRTEYNEQFF. DNA of the CDR3: TGTGCCAGCAGTAGGACAGAATACAATGAGCAGTTCTTC.

This chain connects TRBV29-1 to TRBJ1-1; 11 bases fit TRBD1. Germline CDR1 SQVTM, CDR2 ANQGSEA. The CDR3 sequence is 14 residues long. V gave up 1 base and J gave up 4 bases; unmatched junction bases: 2. CDR3 coding DNA: TGCAGCGTTGAAGTCGGGACAGGGGGCACTGAAGCTTTCTTT. Translating it yields CSVEVGTGGTEAFF.

V usage is TRBV27 and J usage is TRBJ2-3, with D perhaps TRBD1 or TRBD2 (5 bases each). V lost 8 bases and J 6 bases, leaving 24 bases between the germline ends. Germline values: CDR1 MNHEY, CDR2 SMNVEV (reference sequence). The length of the CDR3 is 16 residues. The CDR3 DNA is TGTGCCAGCTGTATGGGACGGCCTAAGATTCGGGATACGCAGTATTTT. It is translated as CASCMGRPKIRDTQYF.

This clone occurred a few times. This chain connects TRBV9 to TRBJ1-4, with D hard to call. Germline V gene data show CDR1 as SGDLS and CDR2 as YYNGEE. The CDR3 extends over 16 amino acids. Trimming removed 3 bases from V and 0 bases from J, with 12 bases in between. The CDR3 DNA is TGTGCCAGCAGCGAGGGCTGGGGTGCAACTAATGAAAAACTGTTTTTT. This translates into CASSEGWGATNEKLFF. Based on the CDR3 plus reference TRBV9 and TRBJ1-4, the full variable domain is DSGVTQTPKHLITATGQRVTLRCSPRSGDLSVYWYQQSLDQGLQFLIQYYNGEERAKGNILERFSAQQFPDLHSELNLSSLELGDSALYFCASSEGWGATNEKLFFGSGTQLSVL.